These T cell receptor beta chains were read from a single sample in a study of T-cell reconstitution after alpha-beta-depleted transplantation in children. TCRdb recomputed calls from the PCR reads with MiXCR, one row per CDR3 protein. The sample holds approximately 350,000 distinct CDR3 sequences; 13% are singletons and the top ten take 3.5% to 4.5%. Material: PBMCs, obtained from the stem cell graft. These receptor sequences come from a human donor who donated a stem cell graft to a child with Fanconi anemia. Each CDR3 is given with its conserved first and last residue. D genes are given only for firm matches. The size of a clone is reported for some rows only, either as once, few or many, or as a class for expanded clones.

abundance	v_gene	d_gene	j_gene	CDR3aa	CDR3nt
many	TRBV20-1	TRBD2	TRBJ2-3	CSARDRKRGSDTQYF	TGCAGTGCTAGAGATCGTAAGCGGGGGAGTGATACGCAGTATTTT
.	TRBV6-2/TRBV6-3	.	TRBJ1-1	CASNGPNTEAFF	TGTGCCAGCAACGGGCCGAACACTGAAGCTTTCTTT
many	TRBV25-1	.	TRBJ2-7	CASSKTASSYEQYF	TGTGCCAGCAGTAAAACAGCTAGCTCCTACGAGCAGTACTTC
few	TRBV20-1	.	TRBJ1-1	CCARDAPSRTVITEAFF	TGCTGTGCTAGAGATGCCCCCAGTCGGACAGTCATCACTGAAGCTTTCTTT
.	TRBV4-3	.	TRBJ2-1	CASSHMTGVISNEQFF	TGCGCCAGCAGCCACATGACAGGTGTAATATCAAATGAGCAGTTCTTC
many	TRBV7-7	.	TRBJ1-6	CASTSEGVRSPLHF	TGTGCTAGCACCTCAGAGGGGGTACGGTCACCCCTCCACTTT
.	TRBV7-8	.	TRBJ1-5	CASSPWDRSNQPQHF	TGTGCCAGCAGCCCCTGGGACCGAAGCAATCAGCCCCAGCATTTT
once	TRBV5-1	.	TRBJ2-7	CASSLGVGGDEQYF	TGCGCCAGCAGCTTGGGAGTGGGGGGCGACGAGCAGTACTTC
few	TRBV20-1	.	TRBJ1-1	CSAQRFENTEAFF	TGCAGTGCTCAGCGGTTTGAGAACACTGAAGCTTTCTTT
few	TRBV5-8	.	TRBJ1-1	CASSSRGMNTEAFF	TGTGCCAGCAGCTCCCGTGGAATGAACACTGAAGCTTTCTTT
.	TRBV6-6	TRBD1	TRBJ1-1	CASTQEGAGEAFF	TGTGCCAGCACCCAGGAGGGGGCGGGTGAAGCTTTCTTT
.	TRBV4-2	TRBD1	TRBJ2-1	CASSLRQGSMVEQFF	TGTGCCAGCAGCCTACGACAGGGTAGTATGGTTGAGCAGTTCTTC
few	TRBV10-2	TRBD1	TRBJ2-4	CASSDPKDRGFSVIQYF	TGCGCCAGCAGTGACCCTAAGGACAGGGGGTTTTCGGTCATTCAGTACTTC
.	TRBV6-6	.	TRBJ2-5	CASTLEGGVAQYF	TGTGCCAGCACCCTAGAGGGAGGAGTGGCCCAGTACTTC
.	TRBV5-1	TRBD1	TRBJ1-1	CASSLQRTGDTLSTEAFF	TGCGCCAGCAGCTTGCAGAGGACAGGGGACACGTTGAGCACTGAAGCTTTCTTT
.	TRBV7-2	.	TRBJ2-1	CASSLSRQANEQFF	TGTGCCAGCAGCCTCTCTCGGCAGGCTAATGAGCAGTTCTTC
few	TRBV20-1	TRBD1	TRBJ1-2	CTGIQGSYGYTF	TGCACCGGAATACAGGGGTCCTATGGCTACACCTTC
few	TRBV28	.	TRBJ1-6	CASSFPHQGTPLHF	TGTGCCAGCAGTTTCCCCCATCAGGGCACACCCCTCCACTTT
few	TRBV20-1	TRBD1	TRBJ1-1	CSARIPGQGTEAFF	TGCAGTGCTAGAATTCCGGGACAGGGCACTGAAGCTTTCTTT
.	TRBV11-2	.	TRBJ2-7	CASSPGHLYEQYF	TGTGCCAGCAGCCCTGGACACCTCTACGAGCAGTACTTC
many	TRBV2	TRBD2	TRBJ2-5	CAGGSTSQTQYF	TGTGCCGGCGGCTCGACTAGCCAGACCCAGTACTTC
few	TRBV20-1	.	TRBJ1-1	CSARVRHFRSEAFF	TGCAGTGCTAGAGTGCGACACTTTAGATCTGAAGCTTTCTTT
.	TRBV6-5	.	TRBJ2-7	CASIRDSTSYEQYF	TGTGCCAGCATTCGCGACTCAACTTCCTACGAGCAGTACTTC
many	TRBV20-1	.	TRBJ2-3	CSASTRRLGTDTQYF	TGCAGTGCTAGTACTCGCAGACTGGGCACAGATACGCAGTATTTT
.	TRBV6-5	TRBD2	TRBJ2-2	CASSYSLAGVTGELFF	TGTGCCAGCAGTTACTCCCTAGCGGGGGTTACCGGGGAGCTGTTTTTT
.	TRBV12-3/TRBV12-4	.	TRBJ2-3	CASRPGYTDTQYF	TGTGCCAGCAGGCCAGGGTACACAGATACGCAGTATTTT
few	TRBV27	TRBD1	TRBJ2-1	CASSPGQAIEQFF	TGTGCCAGCAGTCCCGGACAGGCGATCGAGCAGTTCTTC
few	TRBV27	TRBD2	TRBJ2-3	CASSLGTSGGAPPDTQYF	TGTGCCAGCAGTTTAGGTACTAGCGGGGGGGCCCCCCCAGATACGCAGTATTTT
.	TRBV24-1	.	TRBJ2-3	CATSDAGTSARFTDTQYF	TGTGCCACCAGTGATGCCGGGACTTCCGCCCGTTTCACAGATACGCAGTATTTT
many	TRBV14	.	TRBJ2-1	CASSPQGNEQFF	TGTGCCAGCAGCCCACAGGGAAATGAGCAGTTCTTC
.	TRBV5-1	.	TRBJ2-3	CASSLETRGADTQYF	TGCGCCAGCAGCTTGGAGACTAGAGGTGCAGATACGCAGTATTTT
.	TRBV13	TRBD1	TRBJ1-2	CASSSGTGTNYGYTF	TGTGCCAGCAGCTCCGGGACAGGCACTAACTATGGCTACACCTTC
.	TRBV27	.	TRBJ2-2	CASSLYLLDGELFF	TGTGCCAGCAGTCTCTACCTATTAGACGGGGAGCTGTTTTTT
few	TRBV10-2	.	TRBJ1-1	CASSGRGPMNTEAFF	TGCGCCAGCAGTGGAAGGGGACCCATGAACACTGAAGCTTTCTTT
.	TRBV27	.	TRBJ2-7	CASSLRQAALYEQYF	TGTGCCAGCAGTTTAAGGCAGGCCGCACTCTACGAGCAGTACTTC
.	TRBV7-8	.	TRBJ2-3	CASSFGVTQYF	TGTGCCAGCAGCTTTGGCGTTACGCAGTATTTT
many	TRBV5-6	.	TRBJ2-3	CASSLVASFTDTQYF	TGTGCCAGCAGCTTGGTCGCTAGCTTCACAGATACGCAGTATTTT
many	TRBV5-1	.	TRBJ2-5	CASSLDGRTVETQYF	TGCGCCAGCAGCTTGGATGGCAGGACGGTAGAGACCCAGTACTTC
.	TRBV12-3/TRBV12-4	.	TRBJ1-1	CASKNFGNTEAFF	TGTGCCAGCAAAAACTTTGGGAACACTGAAGCTTTCTTT
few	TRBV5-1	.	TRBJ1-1	CASSWGGGVTEAFF	TGCGCCAGCAGCTGGGGGGGAGGGGTCACTGAAGCTTTCTTT
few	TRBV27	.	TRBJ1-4	CASSLIGVGGNEKLFF	TGTGCCAGCAGTTTAATAGGGGTAGGGGGAAATGAAAAACTGTTTTTT